One and the same sample provided the 15 T cell receptor beta chains below, sequenced in a study of cytomegalovirus exposure and HLA in healthy donors. Produced via immunoSEQ multiplex PCR; TCRdb's table is partial and in-frame only. Among roughly 300,000 clones listed, approximately 90% were seen once. The sample taken for sequencing was PBMCs. The receptors derive from a woman in her late teens or twenties in good health and CMV-seronegative.

J is TRBJ2-1 and V is TRBV5-1; D gene ambiguous. Germline lookup yields CDR1 SGHRS and CDR2 YFSETQ. The CDR3 loop spans 14 amino acids. The V and J ends lost 0 bases and 0 bases respectively, with 4 bases between them. CDR3 amino acids: CASSLGDSYNEQFF. CDR3 nucleotide sequence: TGCGCCAGCAGCTTGGGCGACTCCTACAATGAGCAGTTCTTC.

The chain recombines TRBV5-1 with TRBJ2-1, with 12 bases matching TRBD2. The V gene's germline CDR1 is SGHRS and CDR2 YFSETQ. With 4 bases clipped from V and 4 bases from J, the junction kept 6 bases outside the gene matches. The CDR3 contains 16 residues. In nucleotides, the CDR3 is TGCGCCAGCAGCCTACTAGCGGGAGGACGTTACAATGAGCAGTTCTTC. Translation: CASSLLAGGRYNEQFF.

V gene TRBV11-1 combines with J gene TRBJ2-1; 13 bases are a match to TRBD2. This CDR3 has 18 amino acids. Germline trimming cut 5 bases from V and 8 bases from J; bases unmatched to any gene: 15. Germline values: CDR1 SGHAT, CDR2 FQDESV (reference sequence). CDR3: CASSKDRGLAGLRDEQFF. CDR3 bases: TGTGCCAGCAGCAAGGACAGGGGACTAGCGGGATTAAGGGATGAGCAGTTCTTC.

The chain combines TRBV5-4 with TRBJ1-1, with D possibly TRBD1 on 5 matching bases. CDR3 length: 15 amino acids. Germline V CDR1 and CDR2: SGHNT, YYREEE (reference sequence). The ends were cut back, 2 bases at V and 1 base at J, with 12 bases in the middle. The CDR3 DNA reads TGTGCCAGCAGCTTTCCGACCGGGGGGAACACTGAAGCTTTCTTT. Translating gives CASSFPTGGNTEAFF. The complete variable domain, with remaining parts taken from reference TRBV5-4 and TRBJ1-1, reads ETGVTQSPTHLIKTRGQQVTLRCSSQSGHNTVSWYQQALGQGPQFIFQYYREEENGRGNFPPRFSGLQFPNYSSELNVNALELDDSALYLCASSFPTGGNTEAFFGQGTRLTVV.

The V gene is TRBV19, the J gene TRBJ1-4, with a tentative D call TRBD1 (6 bases). The CDR3 loop spans 14 amino acids. The V end was cut by 5 bases, the J end by 4 bases, with 11 bases between. Germline V gives CDR1 LNHDA, CDR2 SQIVND (reference sequence). The CDR3 is CASSLRGYNEKLFF. CDR3 in DNA: TGTGCCAGTAGTCTCAGGGGTTATAATGAAAAACTGTTTTTT.

The rearrangement links TRBV5-1 to TRBJ2-1; TRBD2 matches 8 bases. The CDR3 sequence is 15 residues long. Germline V gene lookup returns CDR1 SGHRS and CDR2 YFSETQ. V shed 4 bases and J 8 bases; nucleotides not matched to a gene: 11. CDR3: CASSAQGLGNYEQFF. In DNA, the CDR3 is TGCGCCAGCAGCGCACAGGGACTAGGTAATTATGAGCAGTTCTTC.

V is TRBV4-2 and J is TRBJ2-7; TRBD2 is a possible D gene (5 bases). The length of the CDR3 is 16 residues. Germline lookup yields CDR1 LGHNA and CDR2 YNFKEQ. Trimming pared 1 base from V and 7 bases from J, leaving 20 bases between. CDR3 nucleotides: TGTGCCAGCAGCCAAGGGATCGGGGAACGGACGGAAGAGCAGTACTTC. Its protein is CASSQGIGERTEEQYF.

This chain joins TRBV10-1 and TRBJ2-4; 8 nucleotides agree with TRBD1. In germline, CDR1 is WNHNN, CDR2 SYGVQD (reference sequence). V shed 7 bases and J 0 bases; nucleotides not matched to a gene: 14. CDR3 size: 18 residues. CDR3 nucleotides: TGCGCCAGCACCGAGGACAGGGTAGGGTACCTAGCCAAAAACATTCAGTACTTC. Translating gives CASTEDRVGYLAKNIQYF.

In nucleotides, the CDR3 is TGTGCCAGTAGTGTATTACAGGGGGTCTTGGATCAGCCCCAGCATTTT. This translates into CASSVLQGVLDQPQHF. The rearrangement uses TRBV19 and TRBJ1-5; 8 bases are a match to TRBD1. Germline CDR1 reads LNHDA; CDR2 reads SQIVND (reference sequence). Trimming took 5 bases from V and 5 from J; bases not matched to a gene: 11. There are 16 residues in the CDR3.

J is TRBJ1-4 and V is TRBV18; D is possibly TRBD1 (6 bases). This CDR3 comprises 13 residues. Germline CDR1 and CDR2: KGHSH and LQKENI. V lost 5 bases and J 8 bases, leaving 12 bases between the germline ends. CDR3 amino acids: CASSGGTSEKLFF. The CDR3 region has the DNA TGTGCCAGCTCAGGTGGGACATCCGAAAAACTGTTTTTT. Together with reference TRBV18 and TRBJ1-4, the CDR3 gives the full variable domain: NAGVMQNPRHLVRRRGQEARLRCSPMKGHSHVYWYRQLPEEGLKFMVYLQKENIIDESGMPKERFSAEFPKEGPSILRIQQVVRGDSAAYFCASSGGTSEKLFFGSGTQLSVL.

J is TRBJ1-2 and V is TRBV13, with TRBD1 matching 7 bases. This CDR3 region has 14 residues. Per the germline V gene, CDR1 is PRHDT and CDR2 is FYEKMQ (reference sequence). Trimming cost V 2 bases and J 8 bases; bases outside gene matches: 8. The CDR3 sequence is CASSLRGLQSGYTF. CDR3 in DNA: TGTGCCAGCAGCTTAAGGGGGCTTCAGAGCGGCTACACCTTC.

As to this clone: The junction shows a germline mismatch at one end, possibly a read error. The chain combines TRBV6-5 with TRBJ2-7, with 7 bases fitting TRBD2. This CDR3 spans 15 amino acids. Germline CDR1 MNHEY, CDR2 SVGAGI. CDR3 protein: CASSNSGGASYEQYF. The CDR3 region has the DNA TGTGCCAGCAGTAACTCGGGGGGAGCCTCCTACGAGCAGTACTTC.

J is TRBJ2-1 and V is TRBV7-3, with TRBD2 matching over 12 bases. Unmatched junction bases numbered 22, after V lost 5 bases and J lost 2 bases. CDR3 length: 22 amino acids. Germline V gene lookup returns CDR1 SGHTA and CDR2 FQGTGA. The CDR3 DNA follows: TGTGCCAGCAGCCGACCGCGAGCCCACGGCAAATCTAGCGGGAGGGCCTACAATGAGCAGTTCTTC. Translating gives CASSRPRAHGKSSGRAYNEQFF.

J is TRBJ1-1 and V is TRBV5-1, with 11 bases that match TRBD1. V was clipped by 1 base and J by 5 bases; unmatched bases: 4. Germline-derived CDR1 and CDR2 are SGHRS and YFSETQ. The length of the CDR3 is 15 residues. As DNA, the CDR3 is TGCGCCAGCAGCTTGCAGGACAGGGGGCAAACTGAAGCTTTCTTT. Its protein is CASSLQDRGQTEAFF.

The chain recombines TRBV7-2 with TRBJ2-5, with no clear D. CDR1 is SGHTA, CDR2 FQGNSA, per germline. Trimming removed 0 bases at V and 4 bases at J, with 9 bases between. This CDR3 is built from 14 residues. This CDR3 is CASSLAPGGETQYF. CDR3 bases: TGTGCCAGCAGCTTAGCCCCCGGCGGAGAGACCCAGTACTTC.